Following are 8 T cell receptor beta chains from one sample sequenced in a study of tumor-infiltrating lymphocytes in primary liver carcinoma. Starting from roughly 0.5 ug of total RNA, TCR beta cDNA was produced with a primer in the constant region. Three nested multiplex PCR rounds, a slightly modified ARM-PCR method, built the TCR beta libraries. TRBV1-TRBV30 forward and Cbeta reverse primers drove the first two approximately 10-cycle rounds. From the multiplex PCR reads, TCRdb called clonotypes with MiXCR, one entry per CDR3 protein. This table has 75,000 to 80,000 distinct CDR3 sequences, roughly 69% appearing once. Each 20-30 mg portion of unsorted bulk tissue served as the source for co-extraction of RNA and DNA. Sequenced material: tumor-adjacent normal liver tissue. Receptor source: a middle-aged man with primary liver carcinoma and hepatitis B virus infection.

The V call is TRBV4-2, the J call TRBJ2-5; maybe TRBD2 (6 bases). V was trimmed by 1 base and J by 7 bases, leaving 16 bases between them. CDR1 and CDR2 from the germline V gene are LGHNA and YNFKEQ. The CDR3 runs to 15 residues. CDR3 residues: CASSQASGRWGTQYF. Written as DNA, the CDR3 is TGTGCCAGCAGCCAAGCTAGTGGGAGGTGGGGGACCCAGTACTTC.

As DNA, the CDR3 is TGTGCCAGCAGCTACAGGGAGGACAGAGATCAGCCCCAGCATTTT. Its protein is CASSYREDRDQPQHF. The chain is built from TRBV6-2 or TRBV6-3 and TRBJ1-5; D is perhaps TRBD1 (6 bases). V was trimmed by 6 bases and J by 5 bases, leaving 17 bases between them. Germline V gene lookup returns CDR1 MNHEY and CDR2 SVGEGT. This CDR3 spans 15 amino acids.

Worth noting for this clonotype: Given a much more abundant clone one base away, this may be a read error. The chain links TRBV6-2 or TRBV6-3 to TRBJ2-3, with 7 nucleotides matching TRBD2. V was pared by 4 bases and J by 11 bases, with 9 bases of the junction left unmatched. The germline V gene encodes CDR1 MNHEY and CDR2 SVGEGT. This CDR3 is built from 13 residues. CDR3 nucleotide sequence: TGTGCCAGCAGTTCGGCACTAGCGAATATGCAGTATTTT. This sequence encodes CASSSALANMQYF.

With respect to this clonotype: A read error may account for a junction end that differs from germline. This chain links TRBV7-9 with TRBJ2-1; the match to TRBD2 covers 8 bases. The CDR3 is 12 residues long. Looked up from germline, CDR1 is SEHNR and CDR2 is FQNEAQ (reference sequence). The CDR3 nucleotides are TGTGCCAGCAGCAGCGGGAGCAATGAGCTGTTCTTC. Amino acid sequence: CASSSGSNELFF.

Remarks on this clonotype: At one of its ends the junction is not consistent with the germline gene, which may arise from a read error. CDR3 region: CASSLYVPVQETQYF. The DNA for the CDR3 is TGTGCCAGCAGCTTGTACGTACCAGTACAAGAGACGCAGTACTTC. This chain uses TRBV5-5 with TRBJ2-5; D unclear. CDR1 is SGHKS, CDR2 YYEKEE, per germline (reference sequence). The CDR3 consists of 15 residues.

In the case of this clonotype: The CDR3 does not end in the conserved phenylalanine or tryptophan, so this is likely a read error. The CDR3, as DNA: TGTGCCAGCAGCACCCAACAGGGGTCAAGTGGCTACACCCTC. It specifies CASSTQQGSSGYTL. The rearrangement joins TRBV7-3 to TRBJ1-2; 7 nucleotides match TRBD1. CDR3 size: 14 residues. J was trimmed by 7 bases and V by 5 bases; bases with no gene match: 10. Germline V lookup: CDR1 SGHTA, CDR2 FQGTGA.

This clonotype was observed many times. The chain recombines TRBV10-3 with TRBJ2-5; D ambiguous. Deletions cut 0 bases from V and 3 bases from J, with 8 bases between. CDR3 length: 14 amino acids. Germline V gene sequence: CDR1 ENHRY, CDR2 SYGVKD. CDR3 coding DNA: TGTGCCATCAGTGAGTCTAGAACCAAAGAGACCCAGTACTTC. Its translation is CAISESRTKETQYF.

Regarding this clonotype: An end of the junction differs from the germline gene, which may be a read error. The V and J genes are TRBV11-2 and TRBJ2-7, with D uncertain. The germline CDR1 and CDR2 sequences are SGHAT and FQNNGV. CDR3 size: 14 residues. This CDR3 is CASSLTDTACNQYF. CDR3 bases: TGTGCTAGCAGCTTAACTGACACTGCCTGCAATCAGTACTTC.